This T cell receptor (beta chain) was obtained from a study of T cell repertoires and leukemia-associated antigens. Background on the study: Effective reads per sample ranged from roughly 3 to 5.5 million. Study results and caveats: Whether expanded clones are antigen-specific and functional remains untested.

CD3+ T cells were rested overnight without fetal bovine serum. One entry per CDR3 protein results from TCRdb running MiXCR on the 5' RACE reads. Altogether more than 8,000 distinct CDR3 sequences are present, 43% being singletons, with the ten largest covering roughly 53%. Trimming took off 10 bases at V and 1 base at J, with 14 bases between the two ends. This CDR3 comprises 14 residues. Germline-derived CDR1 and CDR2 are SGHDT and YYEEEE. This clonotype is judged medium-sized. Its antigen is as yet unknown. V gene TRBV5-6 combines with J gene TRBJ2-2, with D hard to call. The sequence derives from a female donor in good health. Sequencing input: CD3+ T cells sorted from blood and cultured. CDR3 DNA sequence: TGTGCCGCGCACGGGTTCCAGAACACCGGGGAGCTGTTTTTT. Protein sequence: CAAHGFQNTGELFF.